Sequencing of this TCR beta chain was carried out in a study of HIV-infected children after antiretroviral therapy interruption (dated by TCRdb to the late 2010s). Study-wide context: Eight children, all with CD4+ count above 500 and viral load below 50 copies/ml, were included, of whom four were on planned treatment interruption and four were on continuous treatment. Alongside measurements of thymic output, TCR repertoires of children on planned treatment interruption were compared with TCR repertoires of children on continuous antiretroviral treatment. Samples from the interruption arm were taken at week 0, at week 12, at the end of interruption (week 24 or 48), and about 3 years after the study ended. Recorded exposure to EBV and CMV was present in most of the participating children. Median age was roughly 10 years in the interruption group and 7 to 8 years in the continuous treatment group. In the continuous-treatment arm, samples from corresponding weeks 0, 48 and 150 were analyzed.

V is trimmed back by 3 bases and J by 6 bases, and the junction contains 10 bases that no gene match accounts for. From the germline V gene, CDR1 is SGHTA and CDR2 is FQGNSA. The CDR3, from cysteine to phenylalanine, totals 16 residues. Only the CDR3 DNA is retained, 48 bases long and in frame from the first base. What the authors observed across the whole study: Minor non-naive CD45RA+ populations, such as EMRA or stem memory cells, might be present among the sorted CD45RA+ naive cells. The small number of patients is a limitation of the study, so the data should be interpreted with caution. An increase in the naive CD4+ Gini coefficient was observed by the end of treatment interruption, suggesting clonal expansion, and a return to baseline was observed by 3 years. For naive CD4+ repertoires of PTI patients, CDR3 sharing between time points dropped once interruption began, while many sequences were shared between the end of interruption and 3 years later.

Libraries came from 3' RACE. To correct PCR amplification bias, TCR libraries were generated from RNA with a 3' RACE protocol that used unique molecular identifiers. As many as 12 amplicon libraries were pooled and then sequenced on an Illumina MiSeq using v2 2x250 paired-end chemistry. The original pipeline was this. Reads were processed with Decombinator to assign V and J genes and CDR3, with barcode-based error and PCR bias correction. Repertoires were subsampled to equal depth before Gini coefficients were calculated with the R ineq package. Three approaches were used to assess CDR3 similarity: GLIPH, Hamming distance and a shared triplet metric. The public reads were run again by TCRdb, first through fastp at Q25 and then through MiXCR, and only productive beta chains were kept. Rows with one shared CDR3 protein collapse into an entry with the most common genes and DNA. TCRdb assigned the V and J calls; the authors' analysis was not used. For this sample there are about 89,000 distinct CDR3 sequences; approximately 6.9% appear just once. The ten largest make up 1.1% of the sample.

Concerning this clonotype itself: Its antigen is not yet known. Per-base qualities were not stored, and no clone one base away is much larger.

Interpreted using the paper, the treatment or condition label stands for: PENTA 11 planned treatment interruption arm or continuous ART arm. The participants were children from the United Kingdom between 2 and 15 years old who had been on ART with at least three drugs for 24 weeks or longer. Cryopreserved PBMCs with at least 5 million viable cells were required; a handful of candidate patients were excluded for low viable PBMC yield. Using a FACSAria III cell sorter, naive CD4+ CD45RA+ CD45RO- T cells were FACS-sorted out of thawed PBMCs. After sorting, cells were fixed, and RNA was extracted with the RNeasy FFPE kit and then with the RNeasy Micro kit.

The TCR sequence derives from a pool of human donors with HIV. This sequence uses TRBV7-2 and TRBJ2-2, with 7 bases aligning to TRBD1. The source was CD45RA+ CD4+ T cells from PBMCs, pooled from several time points, collected from a donor given antiretroviral therapy, either interrupted or continuous. The cell subset or site label corresponds to: naive CD4+ CD45RA+ CD45RO- T cells. The DNA sequence is as follows: TGTGCCAGCAGCTTCATGACAGGGTTCGTCCCCGGGGAGCTGTTTTTT. This translates into CASSFMTGFVPGELFF.